What follows are 11 T cell receptor beta chains derived from one specimen sequenced in a study of blood T cell repertoires in COVID-19. Profiling relied on immunoSEQ multiplex PCR, and the TCRdb table lists in-frame clones only, not all of them. Seen here are about 43,000 clones, 87% observed once, and the top ten hold about 8.8%. Input material: peripheral blood. The receptors here all came from a woman of 80 years or more with active COVID-19.

The rearrangement uses TRBV7-9 and TRBJ1-1; 8 bases match TRBD1. From germline, CDR1 is SEHNR and CDR2 FQNEAQ (reference sequence). Unmatched junction bases numbered 6, after V lost 5 bases and J lost 1 base. This CDR3 contains 15 residues. The CDR3 is CASSPRQGPNTEAFF. The CDR3 DNA reads as TGTGCCAGCAGCCCTAGACAGGGGCCGAACACTGAAGCTTTCTTT.

This clone was seen a handful of times. The rearrangement links TRBV16 to TRBJ2-5, with D unresolved. The CDR3 length is 11 residues. From germline, CDR1 is KGHSY and CDR2 FQNENV. Trimming removed 8 bases from V and 5 bases from J, with 9 bases in between. CDR3 residues: CASAEEETQYF. The CDR3 bases are TGTGCCAGCGCAGAGGAGGAGACCCAGTACTTC.

The V call is TRBV5-4, the J call TRBJ2-7; perhaps TRBD1 as D (5 bases). The CDR3 runs 12 residues. V shed 0 bases and J shed 6 bases, with 7 bases lying between them. The germline V gene has CDR1 SGHNT and CDR2 YYREEE (reference sequence). Here the CDR3 reads CASSLGQREQYF. As DNA, the CDR3 is TGTGCCAGCAGCTTGGGACAGCGCGAGCAGTACTTC.

The V gene is TRBV6-4, the J gene TRBJ2-1; TRBD1 aligns across 9 bases. This CDR3 contains 14 residues. J was trimmed by 9 bases and V by 0 bases; bases with no gene match: 3. The germline V gene has CDR1 MRHNA and CDR2 SNTAGT. CDR3 amino acids: CASSDSTGGAEQFF. CDR3 sequence (DNA): TGTGCCAGCAGTGACTCGACAGGGGGGGCTGAGCAGTTCTTC.

The CDR3: CASSLWTGENEKLFF. CDR3 in DNA: TGTGCCAGCAGCTTGTGGACAGGGGAAAATGAAAAACTGTTTTTT. This chain joins TRBV5-5 and TRBJ1-4, with 9 bases that match TRBD1. Germline CDR1 is SGHKS and CDR2 is YYEKEE (reference sequence). V lost 1 base to trimming and J lost 5 bases; unmatched junction nucleotides: 3. The CDR3 has 15 residues.

The V call is TRBV6-1, the J call TRBJ1-5; 9 bases fit TRBD1. Germline-derived CDR1 and CDR2 are MNHNS and SASEGT. This CDR3 contains 15 residues. J was trimmed by 8 bases and V by 0 bases; bases with no gene match: 5. The CDR3, as DNA: TGTGCCAGCAGTGAAGCGGGGACAGGGTGGAAGCCCCAGCATTTT. Its translation is CASSEAGTGWKPQHF.

This clone was detected only once. For the CDR3, the DNA is TGTGCCACCAGTGATCCGGACAGGACTTACACAGATACGCAGTATTTT. Translating gives CATSDPDRTYTDTQYF. The rearrangement joins TRBV24-1 to TRBJ2-3, with TRBD1 matching 7 bases. The CDR3 runs 16 residues. J was trimmed by 2 bases and V by 3 bases; bases with no gene match: 7. Germline CDR1 KGHDR, CDR2 SFDVKD.

The CDR3 region is CASSWGVVSTEAFF. DNA of the CDR3: TGTGCCAGCAGTTGGGGGGTTGTAAGCACTGAAGCTTTCTTT. The chain links TRBV7-9 to TRBJ1-1; tentatively, D is TRBD1 (5 bases). Trimming stripped 6 bases from V and 4 bases from J, with 15 bases between. CDR1 SEHNR and CDR2 FQNEAQ come from the germline V gene (reference sequence). The CDR3 runs to 14 residues.

The genes are TRBV7-2 and TRBJ2-5; possibly TRBD1 for D (6 bases). CDR1 is SGHTA, CDR2 FQGNSA, per germline. This CDR3 contains 14 residues. Trimming pared 5 bases from V and 2 bases from J, leaving 12 bases between. The CDR3 nucleotides are TGTGCCAGCAGCCTCGGACAGAGGCAAGAGACCCAGTACTTC. It specifies CASSLGQRQETQYF.

The chain recombines TRBV4-1 with TRBJ2-1; 7 bases agree with TRBD2. This CDR3 region has 19 residues. Trimming took 0 bases from V and 3 from J; bases not matched to a gene: 14. The V gene's germline CDR1 is MGHRA and CDR2 YSYEKL. The CDR3 is CASSQEVAGGRTLYNEQFF. Written as DNA, the CDR3 is TGCGCCAGCAGCCAAGAAGTCGCCGGGGGGAGGACACTCTACAATGAGCAGTTCTTC.

The chain links TRBV7-9 to TRBJ2-7, with TRBD1 matching 9 bases. Germline loops: CDR1 SEHNR, CDR2 FQNEAQ (reference sequence). After removal of 4 bases from V and 0 bases from J, the junction contained 4 bases not matched to a gene. CDR3 length equals 15 residues. The CDR3 region has the DNA TGTGCCAGCAGCTCCACAGGGGGCCCCTCCTACGAGCAGTACTTC. Its protein is CASSSTGGPSYEQYF. The full variable domain, its missing parts supplied by reference TRBV7-9 and TRBJ2-7, is DTGVSQNPRHKITKRGQNVTFRCDPISEHNRLYWYRQTLGQGPEFLTYFQNEAQLEKSRLLSDRFSAERPKGSFSTLEIQRTEQGDSAMYLCASSSTGGPSYEQYFGPGTRLTVT.